A selection of T cell receptor beta chains follows, all from one sample in a study of T cell repertoires in cytomegalovirus infection. TCRdb itself ran the reads through MiXCR, one entry per CDR3 protein. The sample holds 200,000 to 300,000 distinct CDR3 sequences, around 6.4% seen once. Specimen: PBMCs. These receptors came from a human donor in good health (CMV status not recorded). Some clones in this sample may be carry-over from other donors' samples. The CDR3 runs from the conserved cysteine through the conserved F or W. A D gene is named only where the DNA matches it firmly. Not all rows give a size; the values are once, few, many and, for expanded clones, a class.

>many|TRBJ1-5|13|TRBV5-1|-
TGTGCCAGCAGCCTTGGACAGAATCAGCCCCAGCATTTT
CASSLGQNQPQHF
>many|TRBJ2-7|14|TRBV7-2|-
TGTGCCAGCAGCCACAATCTGTTAGGGTACGAGCAGTACTTC
CASSHNLLGYEQYF
>many|TRBJ1-2|12|TRBV6-2/TRBV6-3|-
TGTGCCAGCAGTTACAGGCGGCCGTACTACACCTTC
CASSYRRPYYTF
>many|TRBJ1-2|13|TRBV3-1|-
TGTGCCGTACGGGGGGAGGGGAGACATGGCTACACCTTC
CAVRGEGRHGYTF
>many|TRBJ1-3|16|TRBV10-3|TRBD1
TGTGCCATCAGCGAGACCGTGACAGGGACTGGAAACACCATATATTTT
CAISETVTGTGNTIYF
>-|TRBJ1-1|14|TRBV4-3|-
TGCGCCAGCAGCCAAGAGGGATTGAACACTGAAGCTTTCTTT
CASSQEGLNTEAFF
>many|TRBJ1-6|18|TRBV6-6|-
TGTGCCAGCAGTTACGCCCACGGGTTGAGTTCCTATAATTCACCCCTCCACTTT
CASSYAHGLSSYNSPLHF
>many|TRBJ2-7|15|TRBV10-3|-
TGTGCCATCAGTGAGAAGGAAGGCGCCCTCTACGAGCAGTACTTC
CAISEKEGALYEQYF
>many|TRBJ2-1|17|TRBV28|TRBD1
TGTGCCAGCAGTCCGTGGGGACAGGGCAGTACAGACAATGAGCAGTTCTTC
CASSPWGQGSTDNEQFF
>many|TRBJ2-5|15|TRBV7-8|-
TGTGCCAGCAGCTTAGAGGCGGGCAGTGGGGAGACCCAGTACTTC
CASSLEAGSGETQYF
>many|TRBJ1-5|14|TRBV7-8|TRBD1
TGTGCCAGCAGCTTCCGGACAGGGGATCAGCCCCAGCATTTT
CASSFRTGDQPQHF
>many|TRBJ2-2|15|TRBV6-5|-
TGTGCCAGCAGTTACGAGGGGGGGCGTAGCGGGGAGCTGTTTTTT
CASSYEGGRSGELFF
>few|TRBJ2-1|12|TRBV7-9|-
TGTGCCAGCATGGAGATTAAGAATGAGCAGTTCTTC
CASMEIKNEQFF
>many|TRBJ1-5|14|TRBV28|-
TGTGCCAGCAGCCCCCCGACGCTGAATCAGCCCCAGCATTTT
CASSPPTLNQPQHF
>many|TRBJ2-7|14|TRBV6-2/TRBV6-3|TRBD1
TGTGCCAGCAGACGGACAGGGGGCCCCTACGAGCAGTACTTC
CASRRTGGPYEQYF
>few|TRBJ1-5|18|TRBV6-2/TRBV6-3|-
TGTGCCAGCAGTTACTCGAGGGGAACAGGGAGGCGAAATCAGCCCCAGCATTTT
CASSYSRGTGRRNQPQHF
>many|TRBJ1-4|15|TRBV10-3|-
TGTGCCATCAGTGAAAAGAACAGGGAAAATGAAAAACTGTTTTTT
CAISEKNRENEKLFF
>many|TRBJ1-1|16|TRBV6-2/TRBV6-3|-
TGTGCCAGCAGTTACACTCTACAGGGAACGGACACTGAAGCTTTCTTT
CASSYTLQGTDTEAFF
>many|TRBJ2-5|16|TRBV12-3/TRBV12-4|-
TGTGCCAGCAGTTTAAGGGCAGGGGTTCTCGCCGAGACCCAGTACTTC
CASSLRAGVLAETQYF
>few|TRBJ2-5|16|TRBV28|TRBD2
TGTGCCAGCAGTTTGGGTCTAGCGGGGGCAGGAGAGACCCAGTACTTC
CASSLGLAGAGETQYF
>many|TRBJ1-1|14|TRBV11-2|-
TGTGCCAGCAGCCCCGTTTACCTCAGCACTGAAGCTTTCTTT
CASSPVYLSTEAFF
>-|TRBJ1-2|15|TRBV20-1|-
TGCAGTGCTCCCGGGGGGGGAGGGCCTAGCTATGGCTACACCTTC
CSAPGGGGPSYGYTF
>many|TRBJ2-1|13|TRBV5-1|-
TGCGCCAGCAGCTTCGGGGGGCTGGATGAGCAGTTCTTC
CASSFGGLDEQFF
>many|TRBJ1-5|15|TRBV7-2|TRBD1
TGTGCCAGCAGCCATCGGGACAGGGACAATCAGCCCCAGCATTTT
CASSHRDRDNQPQHF
>many|TRBJ2-7|12|TRBV18|-
TGTGCCAGCTCACCAGCGGGCAGCGAGCAGTACTTC
CASSPAGSEQYF
>few|TRBJ2-1|14|TRBV20-1|TRBD2
TGCAGTGCTACAAAAGCGGGGGCCTACAATGAGCAGTTCTTC
CSATKAGAYNEQFF
>-|TRBJ2-3|15|TRBV5-1|-
TGCGCCAGCAGCTTGAAGGGGAGTAGCACAGATACGCAGTATTTT
CASSLKGSSTDTQYF
>once|TRBJ2-3|13|TRBV24-1|-
TGTGCCACCAGCCGACAGGGAGGGGATACGCAGTATTTT
CATSRQGGDTQYF
>many|TRBJ2-3|13|TRBV7-2|-
TGTGCCAGCAGCCTATCCCCGGGGGATACGCAGTATTTT
CASSLSPGDTQYF
>many|TRBJ2-3|18|TRBV7-8|TRBD2
TGTGCCAGCAGCTTAGAGGGGGGAAGCGGGGGGGGCACAGATACGCAGTATTTT
CASSLEGGSGGGTDTQYF
>medium-sized|TRBJ2-3|16|TRBV7-2|-
TGTGCCAGCAGCTTACTCCCAACAGGATACACAGATACGCAGTATTTT
CASSLLPTGYTDTQYF
>many|TRBJ2-1|14|TRBV7-2|-
TGTGCCAGCAGCTTAGCGTGGGGTGACAATGAGCAGTTCTTC
CASSLAWGDNEQFF
>many|TRBJ2-6|18|TRBV7-2|TRBD1
TGTGCCAGCAGCATCAAAGGACAGGGAATGGCCGGGGCCAACGTCCTGACTTTC
CASSIKGQGMAGANVLTF
>many|TRBJ2-4|12|TRBV12-3/TRBV12-4|-
TGTGCCAGCTCGGGTAGGGGAAACATTCAGTACTTC
CASSGRGNIQYF
>many|TRBJ2-2|13|TRBV27|-
TGTGCCAGCACCGAAGGGGCAAATGGGGAGCTGTTTTTT
CASTEGANGELFF
>many|TRBJ2-1|16|TRBV7-2|TRBD2
TGTGCCAGCAGCCTTCAGCGGGGGGGCCTGGGGAATGAGCAGTTCTTC
CASSLQRGGLGNEQFF
>-|TRBJ1-1|14|TRBV5-6|-
TGTGCCAGCAGCTTGCAGGTGGCCGCCGGCGAAGCTTTCTTT
CASSLQVAAGEAFF
>few|TRBJ1-4|14|TRBV12-5|-
TGTGCTAGTGGTTTGGAACCGGGCAATGAAAAACTGTTTTTT
CASGLEPGNEKLFF
>-|TRBJ2-2|12|TRBV29-1|-
TGCAGCGTTGAACGGTACACCGGGGAGCTGTTTTTT
CSVERYTGELFF
>many|TRBJ1-2|15|TRBV28|TRBD1
TGTGCCAGCACTCCTACAGGGGCCGTTCCCTATGGCTACACCTTC
CASTPTGAVPYGYTF
>many|TRBJ2-2|15|TRBV12-3/TRBV12-4|-
TGTGCCAGCAGTCCTGGGGGGCCGGGCACCGGGGAGCTGTTTTTT
CASSPGGPGTGELFF
>many|TRBJ2-7|16|TRBV7-2|TRBD2
TGTGCCAGCAGCTTAGCCGGGACTAGCGCCCACCACGAGCAGTACTTC
CASSLAGTSAHHEQYF
>many|TRBJ2-5|15|TRBV9|-
TGTGCCAGCAGCGTAGAAGGACGGTTCCAAGAGACCCAGTACTTC
CASSVEGRFQETQYF
>many|TRBJ1-1|15|TRBV20-1|TRBD1
TGCAGTGCGCCTGACAGGGGGCGCGGGAACACTGAAGCTTTCTTT
CSAPDRGRGNTEAFF
>-|TRBJ2-5|14|TRBV5-1|TRBD2
TGCGCCAGCAGCTCGACTAGCGGGCAGGGGACCCAGTACTTC
CASSSTSGQGTQYF